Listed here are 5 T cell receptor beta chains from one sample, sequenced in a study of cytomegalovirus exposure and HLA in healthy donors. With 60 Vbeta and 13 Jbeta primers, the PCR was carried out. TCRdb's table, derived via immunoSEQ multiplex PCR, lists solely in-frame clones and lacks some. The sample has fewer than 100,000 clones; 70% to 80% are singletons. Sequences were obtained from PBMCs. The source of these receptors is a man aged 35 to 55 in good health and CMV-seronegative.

The DNA of the CDR3 is TGTGCCAGCAGCTTAGCGTGGACTAGCGGGGGATCGGATACGCAGTATTTT. Translated: CASSLAWTSGGSDTQYF. The genes are TRBV7-8 and TRBJ2-3; TRBD2 matches at 13 bases. The CDR3 is 17 residues long. With 0 bases clipped from V and 6 bases from J, the junction kept 6 bases outside the gene matches. The germline gives CDR1 SGHVS, CDR2 FQNEAQ.

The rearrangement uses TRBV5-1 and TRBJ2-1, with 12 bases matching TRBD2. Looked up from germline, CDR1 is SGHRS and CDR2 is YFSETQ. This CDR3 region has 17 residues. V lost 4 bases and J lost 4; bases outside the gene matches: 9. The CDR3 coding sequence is TGCGCCAGCAGCCACTCCACGACTAGCGGGAGTTACAATGAGCAGTTCTTC. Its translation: CASSHSTTSGSYNEQFF. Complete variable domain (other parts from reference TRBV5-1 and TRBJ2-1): KAGVTQTPRYLIKTRGQQVTLSCSPISGHRSVSWYQQTPGQGLQFLFEYFSETQRNKGNFPGRFSGRQFSNSRSEMNVSTLELGDSALYLCASSHSTTSGSYNEQFFGPGTRLTVL.

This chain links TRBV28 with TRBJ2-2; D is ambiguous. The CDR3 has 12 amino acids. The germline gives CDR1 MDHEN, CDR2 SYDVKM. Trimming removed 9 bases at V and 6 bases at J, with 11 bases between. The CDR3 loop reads CASNYRPGELFF. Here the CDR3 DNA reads TGTGCCAGTAACTACCGACCCGGGGAGCTGTTTTTT.

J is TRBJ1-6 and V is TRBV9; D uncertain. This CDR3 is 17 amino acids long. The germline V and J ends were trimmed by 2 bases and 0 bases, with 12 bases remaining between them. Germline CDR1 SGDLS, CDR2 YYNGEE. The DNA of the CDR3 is TGTGCCAGCAGCGTGCTCCCCCGGGGCTCCTATAATTCACCCCTCCACTTT. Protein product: CASSVLPRGSYNSPLHF.

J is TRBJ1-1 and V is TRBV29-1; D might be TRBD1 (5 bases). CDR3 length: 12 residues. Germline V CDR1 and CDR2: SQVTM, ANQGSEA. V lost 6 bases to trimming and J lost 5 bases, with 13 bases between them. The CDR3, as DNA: TGCAGCGTCGACAGCGGGAGTACTGAAGCTTTCTTT. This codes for CSVDSGSTEAFF.